Following are 23 T cell receptor beta chains from one sample sequenced in a study of T-cell memory formation after mild COVID-19. TCRdb reprocessed the 5' RACE reads via MiXCR and lists one record per CDR3 protein. The sample has roughly 400,000 distinct CDR3 sequences, 15% to 20% seen once. The sequencing sample was made of PBMCs or a T cell subset sorted from them (not recorded which). These receptors were collected from a man in his late teens or twenties who had mild COVID-19 (a few samples of this study predate the infection). Cell type and time point are not known.

The chain links TRBV7-8 to TRBJ1-5; TRBD1 matches at 7 bases. Germline V gene data show CDR1 as SGHVS and CDR2 as FQNEAQ. V trimming: 5 bases; J trimming: 5 bases; junction bases outside the gene matches: 9. The CDR3 consists of 15 residues. CDR3 in amino acids: CASSASTGTYQPQHF. The CDR3, as DNA: TGTGCCAGCAGCGCCTCGACAGGGACTTATCAGCCCCAGCATTTT.

At least ten counts were recorded for this clonotype. The chain joins TRBV4-1 to TRBJ2-5, with D possibly TRBD1 on 5 matching bases. CDR3 size: 14 residues. Trimming shortened V by 1 base and J by 2 bases, and 8 bases separated the two germline ends. Germline V CDR1 and CDR2: MGHRA, YSYEKL. The CDR3 DNA reads TGCGCCAGCAGCCAAGTAAGGGGTCAAGAGACCCAGTACTTC. It specifies CASSQVRGQETQYF.

In its sample, this clonotype was seen a few times. The rearrangement uses TRBV29-1 and TRBJ2-5; D remains unclear. The CDR3 is made up of 15 amino acids. V was pared by 1 base and J by 0 bases, with 12 bases between. The germline V gene has CDR1 SQVTM and CDR2 ANQGSEA. The CDR3 spells CSVEAEAANQETQYF. The CDR3 DNA reads TGCAGCGTTGAAGCAGAGGCAGCCAACCAAGAGACCCAGTACTTC.

The V gene is TRBV27, the J gene TRBJ2-7, with a tentative D call TRBD1 (5 bases). This CDR3 spans 14 amino acids. Germline CDR1 MNHEY, CDR2 SMNVEV (reference sequence). Trimming took 7 bases from V and 6 from J, leaving 19 bases between them. The CDR3 coding sequence is TGTGCCAGCACCCAAGGGTCAGGGAAACGCGAGCAGTACTTC. This codes for CASTQGSGKREQYF.

As regards this clonotype: A much larger clonotype is one base distant, so this may be a read error. This chain connects TRBV5-1 to TRBJ2-3; D may be TRBD1 (5 bases). Germline V gene data show CDR1 as SGHRS and CDR2 as YFSETQ. The CDR3 extends over 14 amino acids. The CDR3 sequence is CASSAGQVTDTQCF. The CDR3 DNA follows: TGCGCCAGCAGCGCCGGACAAGTCACAGATACGCAGTGTTTT.

The chain employs TRBV6-5 and TRBJ2-2, with D possibly TRBD1 on 5 matching bases. V was shortened by 0 bases and J by 7 bases, with 15 bases between the two germline ends. Per germline, CDR1 MNHEY and CDR2 SVGAGI. CDR3 length: 16 residues. CDR3 protein: CASSYSSDIRLGELFF. CDR3 sequence (DNA): TGTGCCAGCAGTTACTCGTCGGACATACGGCTCGGGGAGCTGTTTTTT.

This clonotype was picked up a small number of times. This rearrangement joins TRBV19 to TRBJ1-1, with D perhaps matching TRBD1 (5 bases). Germline V gene lookup returns CDR1 LNHDA and CDR2 SQIVND (reference sequence). V lost 5 bases to trimming and J lost 3 bases, with 13 bases between them. This CDR3 spans 14 amino acids. CDR3 amino acids: CASSPRQSYTEAFF. The CDR3 region has the DNA TGTGCCAGTAGTCCCCGACAGTCCTACACTGAAGCTTTCTTT.

The J gene is TRBJ1-2, the V gene TRBV20-1; D gene uncertain. V lost 2 bases and J lost 4, with 17 bases in between. The CDR3 runs to 15 residues. CDR1 DFQATT and CDR2 SNEGSKA come from the germline V gene (reference sequence). Written as DNA, the CDR3 is TGCAGTGCTAGATATCTGACCGTTGGTAGCTATGGCTACACCTTC. Residues: CSARYLTVGSYGYTF.

The chain joins TRBV27 to TRBJ1-2; 10 bases line up with TRBD1. Germline V CDR1 and CDR2: MNHEY, SMNVEV (reference sequence). J was trimmed by 4 bases and V by 0 bases; bases with no gene match: 2. The CDR3 is 15 amino acids. The CDR3 is CASSLSRTGGYGYTF. CDR3 sequence (DNA): TGTGCCAGCAGTTTATCTCGGACAGGGGGCTATGGCTACACCTTC.

CDR3 coding DNA: TGTGCCAGCTCACCAGCGGGACAGATTGCCTACGAGCAGTACTTC. Its protein product is CASSPAGQIAYEQYF. V gene TRBV18 combines with J gene TRBJ2-7; D is possibly TRBD1 (7 bases). The length of the CDR3 is 15 residues. V was cut by 2 bases and J by 2 bases, with 13 bases left in between. Germline V gene sequence: CDR1 KGHSH, CDR2 LQKENI.

V is TRBV11-3 and J is TRBJ2-3; 10 bases match TRBD2. Germline loops: CDR1 SGHNT, CDR2 YENEEA. The CDR3 extends over 16 amino acids. V was pared by 1 base and J by 2 bases, with 3 bases of the junction left unmatched. CDR3 DNA: TGTGCCAGCAGCTTAGGTAGCGGGGGGCACACAGATACGCAGTATTTT. Translation gives CASSLGSGGHTDTQYF.

The chain joins TRBV30 to TRBJ2-1; D gene ambiguous. CDR1 is GTSNPN and CDR2 is SVGIG in the germline V gene (reference sequence). CDR3 length equals 11 residues. The ends were cut back, 0 bases at V and 7 bases at J, with 4 bases in the middle. CDR3 in DNA: TGTGCCTGGAGTGTACTGAATGAGCAGTTCTTC. Its translation: CAWSVLNEQFF.

In this sample, this clonotype turned up a few times. The gene calls are TRBV12-3 or TRBV12-4 and TRBJ1-4; 8 bases match TRBD1. This CDR3 has 15 residues. V dropped 0 bases and J dropped 7; count of bases not matched to a gene: 4. CDR3 DNA: TGTGCCAGCAGTTTAGCGGCAGGGGGCGGTGAAAAACTGTTTTTT. Its protein is CASSLAAGGGEKLFF.

This clonotype appeared a few times. The chain employs TRBV13 and TRBJ1-4, with D maybe TRBD1 (6 bases). Germline CDR1 is PRHDT and CDR2 is FYEKMQ (reference sequence). This CDR3 is built from 16 residues. Trimming took off 5 bases at V and 7 bases at J, with 20 bases between the two ends. The CDR3 reads CASSPRGAVIGEKLFF. The DNA of the CDR3 is TGTGCCAGCAGCCCTCGGGGGGCGGTGATTGGTGAAAAACTGTTTTTT.

The rearrangement uses TRBV18 and TRBJ1-1; D remains ambiguous. The CDR3 loop spans 14 amino acids. Between the trimmed V and J ends, which lost 3 bases and 4 bases, there was a span of 12 bases. In germline, CDR1 is KGHSH, CDR2 LQKENI. As DNA, the CDR3 is TGTGCCAGCTCACCGGAAGGGTGGAGCACTGAAGCTTTCTTT. This gives the protein CASSPEGWSTEAFF.

This clonotype was counted a few times. The rearrangement uses TRBV5-1 and TRBJ2-5, with 12 bases matching TRBD1. The V gene end was trimmed by 1 base and the J gene end by 5 bases; junction bases not matched to a gene: 6. CDR1 SGHRS and CDR2 YFSETQ come from the germline V gene. The length of the CDR3 is 16 residues. The CDR3: CASSLWGQGASETQYF. The DNA of the CDR3 is TGCGCCAGCAGCTTGTGGGGACAGGGGGCATCCGAGACCCAGTACTTC.

This clonotype has only a few counts. The CDR3 DNA is TGTGCCATCAGTGAGTCTAGCGGGGGATACAATGAGCAGTTCTTC. Encoded protein: CAISESSGGYNEQFF. The V call is TRBV10-3, the J call TRBJ2-1, with TRBD2 identical over 9 bases. The length of the CDR3 is 15 residues. The V gene end was trimmed by 0 bases and the J gene end by 4 bases; junction bases not matched to a gene: 1. Germline V gene data show CDR1 as ENHRY and CDR2 as SYGVKD.

Many counts were recorded for this clonotype. J is TRBJ2-2 and V is TRBV24-1; 8 bases map to TRBD1. The CDR3 has 17 amino acids. With 4 bases clipped from V and 3 bases from J, the junction kept 9 bases outside the gene matches. CDR1 KGHDR and CDR2 SFDVKD come from the germline V gene. The CDR3 spells CATSDRGQADDTGELFF. The CDR3 bases are TGTGCCACCAGTGACCGGGGACAGGCGGACGACACCGGGGAGCTGTTTTTT.

Turning to this clonotype: A clone one base away is much larger, so this may be a read error. CDR3 nucleotides: TGCGCCAGCAGCTTGTCCTCCGGGACTTCGAACACCTGGGAGCTGTTTTTT. This encodes CASSLSSGTSNTWELFF. The chain employs TRBV5-1 and TRBJ2-2, with D possibly matching TRBD2 (6 bases). This CDR3 has 17 residues. Germline V gene lookup returns CDR1 SGHRS and CDR2 YFSETQ.

In nucleotides, the CDR3 is TGTGCCAGCGGTCTTGGGGGGAAAAGCTACGAGCAGTACGTC. Amino acid sequence: CASGLGGKSYEQYV. V is TRBV7-2 and J is TRBJ2-7; perhaps TRBD2 as D (6 bases). The germline V and J ends were trimmed by 8 bases and 3 bases, with 17 bases remaining between them. This CDR3 is 14 amino acids long. Germline loops: CDR1 SGHTA, CDR2 FQGNSA.

Ten or more counts support this clonotype. The V and J genes are TRBV5-1 and TRBJ2-2; D uncertain. This CDR3 region has 13 residues. Germline V gives CDR1 SGHRS, CDR2 YFSETQ. V was shortened by 5 bases and J by 0 bases, with 5 bases between the two germline ends. CDR3 sequence: CASRGTNTGELFF. The CDR3 region has the DNA TGCGCCAGCAGGGGTACGAACACCGGGGAGCTGTTTTTT.

This clonotype was observed a few times. The chain is built from TRBV11-2 and TRBJ1-2, with D unresolved. Germline V gives CDR1 SGHAT, CDR2 FQNNGV. The CDR3 sequence is 13 residues long. With 5 bases removed from V and 4 bases from J, the gap between germline ends came to 11 bases. The CDR3 protein is CASSQTTAYGYTF. CDR3 DNA sequence: TGTGCCAGCAGCCAAACTACAGCCTATGGCTACACCTTC.

The chain recombines TRBV20-1 with TRBJ2-7; 8 positions match TRBD2. The ends lost 1 base at V and 3 bases at J; junction bases unmatched: 8. This CDR3 contains 15 residues. In germline, CDR1 is DFQATT, CDR2 SNEGSKA (reference sequence). The CDR3 loop reads CSARARRRGVYEQYF. CDR3 nucleotide sequence: TGCAGTGCTAGAGCTCGGCGGCGGGGGGTCTACGAGCAGTACTTC.